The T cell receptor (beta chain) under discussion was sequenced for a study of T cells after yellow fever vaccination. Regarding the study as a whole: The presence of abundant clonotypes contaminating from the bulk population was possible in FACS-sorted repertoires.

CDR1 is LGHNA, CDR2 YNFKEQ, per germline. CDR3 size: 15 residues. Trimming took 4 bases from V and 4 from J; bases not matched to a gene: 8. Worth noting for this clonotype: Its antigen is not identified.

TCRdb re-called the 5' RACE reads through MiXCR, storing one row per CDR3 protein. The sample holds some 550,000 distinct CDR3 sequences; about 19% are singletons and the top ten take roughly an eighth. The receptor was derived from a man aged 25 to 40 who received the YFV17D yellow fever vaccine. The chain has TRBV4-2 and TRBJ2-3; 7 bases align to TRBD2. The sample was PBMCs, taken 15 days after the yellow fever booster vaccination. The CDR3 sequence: CASSPVAGAADTQYF. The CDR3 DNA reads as TGTGCCAGCAGCCCCGTGGCGGGAGCCGCAGATACGCAGTATTTT.